Shown below are 28 T cell receptor beta chains from a single sample sequenced in a study of post-analysis software for immune sequencing data. Carried by the TCR beta cDNA libraries were unique molecular identifiers. Using its own MiXCR run on the PCR reads, TCRdb lists one record per CDR3 protein. Of about 200,000 distinct CDR3 sequences detected, over 25% appear once; the ten largest clones hold about 3.7%. Points from the study as a whole: Compared with controls, patients had more of about five TRBV segments, including TRBV5-6, TRBV5-1 and TRBV20-1.

Their cognate antigens are unknown. Sequencing used blood. Receptor source: a girl under 18 with multiple sclerosis.

This chain joins TRBV20-1 and TRBJ1-1; maybe TRBD1 (6 bases). Trimming left V 2 bases short and J 0 bases short, with 13 bases between. Germline V gives CDR1 DFQATT, CDR2 SNEGSKA (reference sequence). The CDR3 runs 15 residues. CDR3 DNA sequence: TGCAGTGCTAGACAGACCTACAGGGTGAACACTGAAGCTTTCTTT. Its translation is CSARQTYRVNTEAFF.

This chain uses TRBV5-1 with TRBJ2-7; TRBD1 matches at 8 bases. This CDR3 is 15 amino acids long. V gave up 4 bases and J gave up 12 bases; unmatched junction bases: 18. From germline, CDR1 is SGHRS and CDR2 YFSETQ. The CDR3 is CASSPPGGPSRGRYF. The DNA of the CDR3 is TGCGCCAGCAGCCCCCCAGGGGGCCCCTCCAGAGGGCGGTACTTC.

On this clonotype itself: Its ends do not fully match the called genes, so a read error is possible. The rearrangement uses TRBV5-6 and TRBJ2-2; D is uncertain. The CDR3 runs 12 residues. Germline-derived CDR1 and CDR2 are SGHDT and YYEEEE. The CDR3 here is CAISLVGGELFF. The CDR3 DNA reads TGTGCCATCAGCTTGGTCGGCGGGGAGCTGTTTTTT.

This clonotype was seen repeatedly, ten times or more. The V and J genes are TRBV12-3 or TRBV12-4 and TRBJ2-5; 10 nucleotides match TRBD2. With 1 base clipped from V and 2 bases from J, the junction kept 4 bases outside the gene matches. The CDR3 spans 16 residues. In nucleotides, the CDR3 is TGTGCCAGCAGTTTAGTCCGGACTAGCGGACAAGAGACCCAGTACTTC. This codes for CASSLVRTSGQETQYF.

The V call is TRBV29-1, the J call TRBJ2-7, with D tentatively TRBD1 or TRBD2 (5 bases each). There are 15 residues in the CDR3. The germline V gene has CDR1 SQVTM and CDR2 ANQGSEA. Trimming took off 6 bases at V and 3 bases at J, with 21 bases between the two ends. The CDR3, as DNA: TGCAGCGTGGAATACGCCGGGGCGAGGGACTACGAGCAGTACTTC. It specifies CSVEYAGARDYEQYF.

The table lists this clonotype with a few counts. The rearrangement links TRBV5-1 to TRBJ2-5; perhaps TRBD2 as D (6 bases). CDR1 and CDR2 from the germline V gene are SGHRS and YFSETQ. The germline V and J ends were trimmed by 4 bases and 4 bases, with 20 bases remaining between them. The length of the CDR3 is 16 residues. This CDR3 reads CASSEGTGAQGETQYF. Written as DNA, the CDR3 is TGCGCCAGCAGCGAGGGAACGGGAGCGCAGGGAGAGACCCAGTACTTC.

V usage is TRBV29-1 and J usage is TRBJ2-3; possible D gene TRBD2, 6 bases. The CDR3 length is 10 residues. The V end lost 6 bases, the J end lost 12 bases, and 13 bases lay between the germline ends. Germline CDR1 and CDR2: SQVTM and ANQGSEA. For the CDR3, the DNA is TGCAGCGTCCCGGGGGAAGGCCAGTATTTT. Protein sequence: CSVPGEGQYF.

This rearrangement joins TRBV7-9 to TRBJ1-1, with D possibly being TRBD1 (6 bases). The CDR3 loop spans 13 amino acids. Trimming took 4 bases from V and 3 from J, leaving 9 bases between them. Germline V lookup: CDR1 SEHNR, CDR2 FQNEAQ (reference sequence). The CDR3 DNA follows: TGTGCCAGCAGCTCACAGGGAGACACTGAAGCTTTCTTT. Translated: CASSSQGDTEAFF.

This clonotype was observed once. The gene calls are TRBV29-1 and TRBJ2-3; unclear D gene. The germline V gene encodes CDR1 SQVTM and CDR2 ANQGSEA. The CDR3 sequence is 14 residues long. Trimming took off 1 base at V and 2 bases at J, with 10 bases between the two ends. CDR3 sequence reads: CSVEGLRNTDTQYF. CDR3 coding DNA: TGCAGCGTTGAAGGTCTTCGAAACACAGATACGCAGTATTTT.

The chain recombines TRBV30 with TRBJ2-1; TRBD2 might be the D (5 bases). The CDR3 contains 13 residues. Trimming cost V 4 bases and J 6 bases, with 13 bases left between them. In germline, CDR1 is GTSNPN, CDR2 SVGIG (reference sequence). Written as DNA, the CDR3 is TGTGCCTGGAATAGGGAGCGTCCCAATGAGCAGTTCTTC. As protein: CAWNRERPNEQFF.

The chain uses TRBV28 and TRBJ2-2; 12 nucleotides match TRBD2. The length of the CDR3 is 16 residues. Trimming cost V 6 bases and J 4 bases; bases outside gene matches: 6. Per the germline V gene, CDR1 is MDHEN and CDR2 is SYDVKM. The CDR3 reads CASSSRTSGITGELFF. CDR3 DNA sequence: TGTGCCAGCAGCTCCCGGACTAGCGGGATCACCGGGGAGCTGTTTTTT.

A word on this clonotype: Just one base apart from a much larger clone, this may be a read error. The genes are TRBV12-3 or TRBV12-4 and TRBJ2-6; D possibly matches TRBD1 or TRBD2 (7 bases each). CDR3 length equals 17 residues. The CDR3 DNA follows: TGTGCCAGCATTCGCCGGGGAGGGGGCATTTCTACCAACGTCCCGACTTTC. It specifies CASIRRGGGISTNVPTF.

This clonotype was detected many times. The V call is TRBV18, the J call TRBJ1-2; possibly TRBD1 for D (6 bases). Trimming stripped 3 bases from V and 0 bases from J, with 11 bases between. This CDR3 comprises 15 residues. Per germline, CDR1 KGHSH and CDR2 LQKENI. CDR3 loop: CASSPGQSTNYGYTF. In DNA form, the CDR3 reads TGTGCCAGCTCACCTGGACAGAGTACTAACTATGGCTACACCTTC.

Ten or more counts support this clonotype. The chain couples TRBV29-1 to TRBJ2-5; D gene uncertain. The CDR3 sequence is 10 residues long. The V gene lost 2 bases and the J gene lost 10 bases, with 8 bases spanning the gap. Germline V gene data show CDR1 as SQVTM and CDR2 as ANQGSEA. The CDR3 here is CSVELGGQYF. The CDR3, as DNA: TGCAGCGTTGAATTGGGTGGCCAGTACTTC.

The sample holds many counts of this clonotype. CDR3 amino acids: CASSPRALGETQYF. CDR3 sequence (DNA): TGTGCCAGCAGCCCCCGAGCCCTGGGAGAGACCCAGTACTTC. This chain links TRBV11-2 with TRBJ2-5; the D is unclear. CDR1 is SGHAT and CDR2 is FQNNGV in the germline V gene. Trimming removed 5 bases from V and 4 bases from J, with 14 bases in between. This CDR3 contains 14 residues.

This clonotype was observed at least ten times. This chain joins TRBV5-1 and TRBJ1-5, with unresolved D. The germline gives CDR1 SGHRS, CDR2 YFSETQ. Trimming removed 0 bases at V and 3 bases at J, with 4 bases between. The CDR3 has 13 amino acids. The CDR3 DNA reads TGCGCCAGCAGCTTGGATCCCAATCAGCCCCAGCATTTT. Translating it yields CASSLDPNQPQHF.

As for this clonotype: A much larger clone lies a single base off, so this may be a read error. The chain uses TRBV5-1 and TRBJ2-1, with D perhaps TRBD2 (5 bases). CDR1 and CDR2 from the germline V gene are SGHRS and YFSETQ. CDR3 length: 12 amino acids. The CDR3 DNA sequence: TGCGCCGGCAGCCCCGAGGGCAATGAGCAGTTCTTC. Amino acids: CAGSPEGNEQFF.

A few counts support this clonotype. The genes are TRBV7-8 and TRBJ2-4; 13 positions match TRBD2. The V gene end was trimmed by 5 bases and the J gene end by 6 bases; junction bases not matched to a gene: 7. The CDR3 length is 16 residues. Looked up from germline, CDR1 is SGHVS and CDR2 is FQNEAQ. The CDR3 reads CASSPTSGGQGNIQYF. The CDR3 nucleotides read TGTGCCAGCAGCCCGACTAGCGGGGGGCAGGGAAACATTCAGTACTTC.

Notes on this clonotype: A much larger clone is a single base away; this may be a read error. This chain joins TRBV6-5 and TRBJ2-7; no firm D call. CDR1 and CDR2 (germline): MNHEY, SVGAGI. The CDR3 runs 16 residues. V was trimmed by 2 bases and J by 7 bases, leaving 21 bases between them. Here the CDR3 reads CASSYKFSTRNNEQYF. The CDR3 DNA sequence: TGTGCCAGCAGTTACAAGTTCTCCACTCGGAACAATGAGCAGTACTTC.

Only one count was recorded for this clonotype. This chain links TRBV9 with TRBJ2-3, with D tentatively TRBD1 or TRBD2 (6 bases each). Trimming took 4 bases from V and 3 from J, leaving 15 bases between them. The CDR3 is made up of 15 amino acids. Germline V gene sequence: CDR1 SGDLS, CDR2 YYNGEE. The CDR3: CASSPLGGTTDTQYF. The CDR3 DNA reads TGTGCCAGCAGCCCCCTAGGGGGGACGACAGATACGCAGTATTTT.

This chain uses TRBV3-1 with TRBJ2-5; 7 bases are shared with TRBD2. Germline V gene lookup returns CDR1 LGHDT and CDR2 YNNKEL (reference sequence). V lost 4 bases to trimming and J lost 11 bases; unmatched junction nucleotides: 10. The CDR3 has 13 residues. CDR3 sequence (DNA): TGTGCCAGCAGCCTGGGAGGGTACAATGAGCAGTACTTC. As protein: CASSLGGYNEQYF.

The chain has TRBV20-1 and TRBJ2-7; the D gene could be TRBD1 or TRBD2 (5 bases each). The CDR3 contains 14 residues. V was clipped by 5 bases and J by 2 bases, with 16 bases between them. Per germline, CDR1 DFQATT and CDR2 SNEGSKA (reference sequence). The CDR3 DNA reads as TGCAGTGCTCTCACCGGGACGCCGCCCTACGAGCAGTACTTC. Translation: CSALTGTPPYEQYF.

The chain employs TRBV28 and TRBJ2-1; D is possibly TRBD2 (5 bases). With 6 bases removed from V and 3 bases from J, the gap between germline ends came to 12 bases. The germline V gene encodes CDR1 MDHEN and CDR2 SYDVKM. The CDR3 covers 14 residues. This CDR3 is CASSIRRGYNEQFF. CDR3 coding DNA: TGTGCCAGCAGCATAAGACGGGGCTACAATGAGCAGTTCTTC.

This rearrangement joins TRBV6-5 to TRBJ1-1, with D possibly matching TRBD1 (5 bases). The CDR3 length is 14 residues. V gave up 2 bases and J gave up 1 base, with 8 bases separating them. Per germline, CDR1 MNHEY and CDR2 SVGAGI. Here the CDR3 reads CASSYAGENTEAFF. The CDR3 coding sequence is TGTGCCAGCAGTTACGCGGGGGAGAACACTGAAGCTTTCTTT.

This clonotype came up many times. The chain recombines TRBV29-1 with TRBJ2-1; D is undetermined. CDR1 and CDR2 from the germline V gene are SQVTM and ANQGSEA. CDR3 length: 11 residues. Trimming left V 4 bases short and J 3 bases short, with 4 bases between. Here the CDR3 reads CSVGIYNEQFF. CDR3 coding DNA: TGCAGCGTTGGGATCTACAATGAGCAGTTCTTC.

This clonotype was counted only a few times. This chain uses TRBV18 with TRBJ2-1; 7 nucleotides align to TRBD2. The CDR3 is 17 residues long. Trimming cost V 4 bases and J 5 bases; bases outside gene matches: 14. Germline CDR1 KGHSH, CDR2 LQKENI. The CDR3 protein is CASSLLAPSPHHNEQFF. The CDR3 region has the DNA TGTGCCAGCTCACTACTAGCGCCTTCGCCGCATCACAATGAGCAGTTCTTC.

The genes are TRBV7-2 and TRBJ2-1, with 7 bases fitting TRBD2. V was clipped by 1 base and J by 9 bases; unmatched bases: 9. The V gene's germline CDR1 is SGHTA and CDR2 FQGNSA. There are 15 residues in the CDR3. CDR3 in amino acids: CASSLVVAGVSEQFF. The CDR3 nucleotides read TGTGCCAGCAGCTTAGTAGTAGCGGGCGTTAGTGAGCAGTTCTTC.

The chain links TRBV28 to TRBJ2-7; D ambiguous. CDR3 length equals 13 residues. Germline CDR1 and CDR2: MDHEN and SYDVKM. Trimming removed 1 base from V and 6 bases from J, with 10 bases in between. The CDR3 bases are TGTGCCAGCAGTTTATCCTCACCGCTCGAGCAGTACTTC. It specifies CASSLSSPLEQYF.